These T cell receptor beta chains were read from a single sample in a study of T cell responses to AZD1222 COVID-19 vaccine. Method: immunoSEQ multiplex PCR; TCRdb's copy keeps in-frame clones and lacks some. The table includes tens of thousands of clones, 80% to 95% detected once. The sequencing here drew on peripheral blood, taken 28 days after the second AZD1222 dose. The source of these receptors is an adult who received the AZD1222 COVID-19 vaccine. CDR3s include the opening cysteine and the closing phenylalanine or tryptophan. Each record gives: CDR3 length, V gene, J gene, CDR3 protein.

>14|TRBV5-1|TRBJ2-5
CASSLGQWGETQYF
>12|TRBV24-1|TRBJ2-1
CATSDSGNEQFF
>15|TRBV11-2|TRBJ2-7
CASSLGQGLSYEQYF
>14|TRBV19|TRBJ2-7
CASSIPGAGYEQYF
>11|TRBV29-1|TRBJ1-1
CSVVRSTEAFF
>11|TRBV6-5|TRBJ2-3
CASSRGDTQYF
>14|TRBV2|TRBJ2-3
CATFGLSGTDTQYF
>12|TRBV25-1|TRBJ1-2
CASSETLYGYTF
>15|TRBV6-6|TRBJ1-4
CASSYSRTADEKLFF
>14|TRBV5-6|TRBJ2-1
CASLVGLAGNEQFF
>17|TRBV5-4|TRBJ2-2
CASSLEGAGTTTGELFF
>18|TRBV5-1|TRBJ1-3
CASSPVDRGPFSGNTIYF
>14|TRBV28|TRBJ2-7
CASSLGDRGHEQYF
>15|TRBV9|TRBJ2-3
CASSVAITGVDTQYF
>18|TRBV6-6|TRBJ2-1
CASSLGRIAGGGRYEQFF
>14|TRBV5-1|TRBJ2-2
CASSFPGATGELFF
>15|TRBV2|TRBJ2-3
CASGGAGPSTDTQYF
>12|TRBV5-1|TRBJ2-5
CASSLDRGTQYF
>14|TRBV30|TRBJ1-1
CAWSVVWKATEAFF
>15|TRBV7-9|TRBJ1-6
CASSLAGQGGSPLHF
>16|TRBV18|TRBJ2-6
CASSPRGDTGANVLTF
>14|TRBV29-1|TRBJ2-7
CSVEGRGRFHEQYF
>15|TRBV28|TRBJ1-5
CASRSNEGSNQPQHF
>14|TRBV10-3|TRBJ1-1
CAISGQGGDTEAFF
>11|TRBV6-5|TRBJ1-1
CASRGAEQAFF
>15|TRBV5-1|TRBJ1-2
CASSLDSTGGYGYTF
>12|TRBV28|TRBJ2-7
CASSPRPEVQYF
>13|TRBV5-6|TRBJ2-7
CASSGGHTYEQYF
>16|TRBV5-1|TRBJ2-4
CASSFLADRPKNIQYF
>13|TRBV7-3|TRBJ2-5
CASSGGIKETQYF
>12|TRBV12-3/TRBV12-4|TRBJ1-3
CASISGGNTIYF
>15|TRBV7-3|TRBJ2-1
CASSSGASSYNEQFF
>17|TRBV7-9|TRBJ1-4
CASSLGGRGPINEKLFF
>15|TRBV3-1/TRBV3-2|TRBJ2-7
CASSQDPAGAREQYF
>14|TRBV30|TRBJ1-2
CAWTREDRSGGYTF
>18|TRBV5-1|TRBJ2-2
CASSLAPWHRSNTGELFF
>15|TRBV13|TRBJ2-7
CASSSRTSGTYEQYF
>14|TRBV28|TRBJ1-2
CASSPMGITYGYTF
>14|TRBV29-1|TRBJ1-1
CSVDTETLNTEAFF
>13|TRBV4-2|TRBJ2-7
CASSQARGLEQYF
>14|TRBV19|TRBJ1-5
CASRQGASNQPQHF
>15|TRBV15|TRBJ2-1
CATSRAGTTYNEQFF
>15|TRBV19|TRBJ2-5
CASSPGRQVQETQYF
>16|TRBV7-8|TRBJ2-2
CASSLVEGRATGELFF
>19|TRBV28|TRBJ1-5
CASSRDFGATGTYNQPQHF
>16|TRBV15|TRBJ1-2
CATSRDLQGDLRGYTF
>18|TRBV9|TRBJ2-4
CASSVAPLIGGSKNIQYF
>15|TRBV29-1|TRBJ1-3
CSASGQGGRGNTIYF
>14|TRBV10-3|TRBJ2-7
CAISEVTGGGEQYF
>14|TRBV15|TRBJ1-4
CATSRDRAGEKLFF
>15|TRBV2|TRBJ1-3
CASSARFGQGNTIYF
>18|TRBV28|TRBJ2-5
CASSPPRDSGRDVKTQYF